The present TCR beta chain was sequenced within a study of cytomegalovirus exposure and HLA in healthy donors. Overall study context: The roughly 120 validation repertoires were reported in a later analysis to have been generated on the same platform as the approximately 700 first-cohort repertoires. Findings and caveats of the study: The study recorded about 160 TCR beta chains that were cytomegalovirus-associated. Usually a TCR sequence was rare, but some public TCRs were found in many donors.

The V segment lost 0 bases and the J segment 7 bases; nucleotides outside the gene matches: 8. This CDR3 spans 15 amino acids. Germline V CDR1 and CDR2: SGHNT, YENEEA. The donors belonged to the roughly 120-subject validation cohort, separate from the approximately 700-subject first cohort. For this clone: Its antigen is currently unknown.

The method was immunoSEQ multiplex PCR; TCRdb's version includes in-frame clones alone and lacks a portion of them. The sample records roughly 100,000 clones, about 95% being singletons. The sequenced sample consisted of PBMCs. The sequence was obtained from a woman aged 18-35 years in good health and CMV-seronegative. The chain carries TRBV11-3 and TRBJ2-5; 7 nucleotides align to TRBD1. This chain's CDR3 is CASSLDGDSMRTQYF. The CDR3 DNA reads TGTGCCAGCAGCTTAGACGGGGACAGCATGCGGACCCAGTACTTC.